A selection of T cell receptor beta chains follows, all from one sample in a study of regulatory T cells in long-lasting Graves disease. TCRdb ran MiXCR on the multiplex PCR reads and lists one entry per CDR3 protein. The data contain about 610,000 distinct CDR3 sequences, more than 15% of them seen just once; the ten biggest clones take up more than 10%. The same sample was also used in a study of T cells in Graves' hyperthyroidism and ophthalmopathy.

Sample: peripheral blood mononuclear cells (PBMCs), taken at new diagnosis, from a patient treated with antithyroid drugs. These receptors were taken from a man between 18 and 29 years old with Graves disease. CDR3s leave out the opening cysteine and the closing phenylalanine or tryptophan.

>TRBJ2-3|TRBV6-2/TRBV6-3
ASSEGGFTDTQY
>TRBJ2-1|TRBV2
ASSEGRSSYNEQF
>TRBJ2-2|TRBV7-2
ASSRGGGRVNTGELF
>TRBJ1-5|TRBV28
ASSFIRETGNQPQH
>TRBJ1-1|TRBV9
ASSPKVTKNTEAF
>TRBJ2-1|TRBV4-2
ASSQEGGGRANEQF
>TRBJ2-7|TRBV20-1
SARDEIGYEQY
>TRBJ2-5|TRBV12-3/TRBV12-4
ASSLIGGLHQETQY
>TRBJ2-7|TRBV19
ASSKGLSYEQY
>TRBJ1-1|TRBV7-9
ASSLATGYSVNTEAF
>TRBJ2-7|TRBV12-3/TRBV12-4
ASSSAAYYEQY
>TRBJ2-1|TRBV18
ASSPRGLADNEQF
>-|TRBV12-3/TRBV12-4
ASSLLLAGEQF
>TRBJ2-5|TRBV29-1
SVVRDQETQY
>TRBJ1-1|TRBV2
ASSEQHNTEAF
>TRBJ2-7|TRBV11-2
ASSPLTAGHEQY
>TRBJ2-7|TRBV2
ASSEGGRFNEQY
>TRBJ1-1|TRBV28
ASTDRVGAF
>TRBJ1-1|TRBV6-2/TRBV6-3
ASSRDATNTEAF
>TRBJ2-3|TRBV5-5
ASSFIAGGATDTQY
>TRBJ2-1|TRBV28
ASSLTLLGANEQF
>TRBJ2-7|TRBV20-1
SASLVDRGSYEQY
>TRBJ2-3|TRBV20-1
SAQVTDTQY
>TRBJ2-5|TRBV20-1
SARGDLAGFQETQY
>TRBJ2-1|TRBV10-1
ASSETDSGSEQF
>TRBJ1-5|TRBV9
ASSPGTDSQPQH
>TRBJ1-6|TRBV5-1
ASSLKPRDTNSPLH
>TRBJ2-3|TRBV28
ASSSTGGADTQY
>TRBJ1-5|TRBV30
AWKSGGPNQPQH
>TRBJ2-1|TRBV6-1
AAGGGYNEQF
>TRBJ1-5|TRBV30
AWGGQGRNQPQH
>TRBJ1-4|TRBV20-1
SAGPRTGSNEKLF
>TRBJ2-1|TRBV6-1
ASTRDRAYNEQF
>TRBJ2-7|TRBV20-1
SARVGTTYEQY
>TRBJ1-2|TRBV9
ASSPNPDGRYGYT
>TRBJ2-5|TRBV28
ASRPMGVQETQY
>TRBJ2-2|TRBV28
ASTPGGAVGGELF
>TRBJ2-3|TRBV27
ASSSRTERDLASSDTQY